This paragraph covers one T cell receptor (beta chain) sequence. The data derive from a study of spatial heterogeneity in lung cancer. In TCRdb, the 5' RACE reads were re-called with MiXCR into one record per CDR3 protein. The table has some 83,000 distinct CDR3 sequences, 8% seen once. As for time point: sample taken at primary tumor resection. Whole RNA, isolated from tumor, nontumor lung or frozen PBMC, was sequenced without prior sorting. Between the trimmed V and J ends, which lost 3 bases and 0 bases, there was a span of 9 bases. The CDR3 covers 15 residues. From germline, CDR1 is SNHLY and CDR2 FYNNEI.

The specimen comprised PBMCs, sampled at surgery. The TCR comes from a male donor with early-stage non-small cell lung cancer. The chain recombines TRBV2 with TRBJ1-5; D is unclear. DNA of the CDR3: TGTGCCAGCAGTGATCTCGGCCATAGCAATCAGCCCCAGCATTTT. The encoded protein is CASSDLGHSNQPQHF.